This entry lists 20 T cell receptor beta chains sequenced from one sample in a study of blood T cell repertoires in COVID-19. Repertoires were generated with immunoSEQ multiplex PCR, while TCRdb's copy carries only in-frame clones and drops some. This table has tens of thousands of clones, under 90% appearing once. The material sequenced was peripheral blood. Receptors were obtained from a human donor in a cohort sampled during active COVID-19.

This rearrangement joins TRBV18 to TRBJ2-7; maybe TRBD1 (6 bases). Germline V gives CDR1 KGHSH, CDR2 LQKENI. This CDR3 has 13 residues. With 6 bases removed from V and 2 bases from J, the gap between germline ends came to 11 bases. The CDR3 spells CASSGTLTYEQYF. In DNA form, the CDR3 reads TGTGCCAGCTCGGGGACACTGACCTACGAGCAGTACTTC.

The chain uses TRBV27 and TRBJ1-6; D remains ambiguous. The CDR3 has 12 amino acids. V lost 7 bases to trimming and J lost 6 bases, with 7 bases between them. Germline assignment: CDR1 MNHEY and CDR2 SMNVEV (reference sequence). CDR3 protein: CASTGVNSPLHF. DNA of the CDR3: TGTGCCAGCACCGGGGTTAATTCACCCCTCCACTTT.

The chain employs TRBV4-3 and TRBJ1-6; weak D call: TRBD1 (6 bases). Looked up from germline, CDR1 is LGHNA and CDR2 is YSLEER. V lost 0 bases to trimming and J lost 9 bases, with 9 bases between them. There are 14 residues in the CDR3. The CDR3 coding sequence is TGCGCCAGCAGCCAAGACACAGGGAGTTCACCCCTCCACTTT. Translating it yields CASSQDTGSSPLHF.

The chain couples TRBV11-3 to TRBJ2-5; D gene unclear. This CDR3 spans 13 amino acids. Germline V CDR1 and CDR2: SGHNT, YENEEA. V was trimmed by 3 bases and J by 1 base, leaving 6 bases between them. CDR3: CASSLGPQETQYF. The CDR3 region has the DNA TGTGCCAGCAGCTTGGGCCCCCAAGAGACCCAGTACTTC.

The CDR3 coding sequence is TGTGCCAGCAGCCCAGACAGGGGGGGCACCTATGGCTACACCTTC. Residues: CASSPDRGGTYGYTF. The chain couples TRBV6-4 to TRBJ1-2; 9 bases match TRBD1. This CDR3 has 15 residues. Losses at the gene ends were 6 bases for V and 4 bases for J; bases not matched to a gene: 9. Per the germline V gene, CDR1 is MRHNA and CDR2 is SNTAGT.

The V gene is TRBV6-1, the J gene TRBJ2-7, with 7 bases identical to TRBD1. The CDR3 runs 16 residues. The V gene end was trimmed by 4 bases and the J gene end by 1 base; junction bases not matched to a gene: 10. Germline V lookup: CDR1 MNHNS, CDR2 SASEGT. The CDR3 sequence: CASSGTRQGPSYEQYF. The CDR3 DNA reads TGTGCCAGCAGTGGCACCAGACAGGGCCCATCCTACGAGCAGTACTTC.

The genes are TRBV27 and TRBJ2-7; 11 bases align to TRBD1. Germline lookup yields CDR1 MNHEY and CDR2 SMNVEV (reference sequence). With 5 bases clipped from V and 2 bases from J, the junction kept 5 bases outside the gene matches. The CDR3 spans 15 residues. The chain's CDR3 is CASSSWTGGTYEQYF. In nucleotides, the CDR3 is TGTGCCAGCAGTAGCTGGACAGGGGGCACCTACGAGCAGTACTTC.

This rearrangement joins TRBV18 to TRBJ1-2; TRBD1 might be the D (5 bases). V lost 6 bases, J lost 8 bases, and 25 bases lay in between. Looked up from germline, CDR1 is KGHSH and CDR2 is LQKENI. The CDR3 contains 16 residues. In nucleotides, the CDR3 is TGTGCCAGCTCTCAACTTGCCACGACAGAGGTATCCGGCTACACCTTC. Translation: CASSQLATTEVSGYTF.

V gene TRBV5-1 combines with J gene TRBJ2-7; D may be TRBD2 (6 bases). The CDR3 covers 13 residues. Germline-derived CDR1 and CDR2 are SGHRS and YFSETQ. Trimming shortened V by 1 base and J by 4 bases, and 9 bases separated the two germline ends. The CDR3 bases are TGCGCCAGCAGCTTGCCGGGACTTTACGAGCAGTACTTC. This encodes CASSLPGLYEQYF. Drawing the rest from reference TRBV5-1 and TRBJ2-7, the complete variable domain is KAGVTQTPRYLIKTRGQQVTLSCSPISGHRSVSWYQQTPGQGLQFLFEYFSETQRNKGNFPGRFSGRQFSNSRSEMNVSTLELGDSALYLCASSLPGLYEQYFGPGTRLTVT.

This clone was recorded once. The chain has TRBV4-3 and TRBJ1-5; D remains ambiguous. Per the germline V gene, CDR1 is LGHNA and CDR2 is YSLEER. V gave up 0 bases and J gave up 6 bases, with 9 bases separating them. There are 14 residues in the CDR3. Written as DNA, the CDR3 is TGCGCCAGCAGCCAAGATTTGTCGGGTCAGCCCCAGCATTTT. Protein product: CASSQDLSGQPQHF.

The J gene is TRBJ1-4, the V gene TRBV9; no clear D. Germline lookup yields CDR1 SGDLS and CDR2 YYNGEE. Trimming left V 4 bases short and J 4 bases short, with 11 bases between. The CDR3 is made up of 14 amino acids. CDR3 sequence (DNA): TGTGCCAGCAGCTTCACGGAGATTAATGAAAAACTGTTTTTT. Amino acid sequence: CASSFTEINEKLFF.

The chain joins TRBV7-4 to TRBJ2-1; perhaps TRBD1 as D (6 bases). Deletions cut 5 bases from V and 7 bases from J, with 15 bases between. The germline V gene has CDR1 SGHVT and CDR2 SQSDAQ. The CDR3 is made up of 14 amino acids. CDR3 region: CASSPQGTGNEQFF. The CDR3 DNA reads as TGTGCCAGCAGCCCTCAGGGGACGGGTAATGAGCAGTTCTTC.

V gene TRBV7-2 combines with J gene TRBJ1-5; 8 bases agree with TRBD1. There are 16 residues in the CDR3. Germline trimming cut 1 base from V and 7 bases from J; bases unmatched to any gene: 9. The V gene's germline CDR1 is SGHTA and CDR2 FQGNSA. Written as DNA, the CDR3 is TGTGCCAGCAGCTTAGGGACAGGGCAGTCTGGACAGCCCCAGCATTTT. Protein product: CASSLGTGQSGQPQHF. Variable domain in full (rest from reference TRBV7-2 and TRBJ1-5): GAGVSQSPSNKVTEKGKDVELRCDPISGHTALYWYRQSLGQGLEFLIYFQGNSAPDKSGLPSDRFSAERTGGSVSTLTIQRTQQEDSAVYLCASSLGTGQSGQPQHFGDGTRLSIL.

This chain connects TRBV4-3 to TRBJ2-1; TRBD2 is a possible D gene (6 bases). V was trimmed by 0 bases and J by 4 bases, leaving 16 bases between them. Germline-derived CDR1 and CDR2 are LGHNA and YSLEER. This CDR3 is 17 amino acids long. CDR3 bases: TGCGCCAGCAGCCAAGATCTTGGTAGCGGCCCTTACAATGAGCAGTTCTTC. Protein sequence: CASSQDLGSGPYNEQFF.

This clone was seen once. The chain uses TRBV7-9 and TRBJ1-1, with D possibly TRBD1 on 5 matching bases. Between the trimmed V and J ends, which lost 5 bases and 4 bases, there was a span of 14 bases. Germline values: CDR1 SEHNR, CDR2 FQNEAQ (reference sequence). This CDR3 has 14 residues. CDR3 DNA sequence: TGTGCCAGCAGCGGGCTCCGGGACTCCACTGAAGCTTTCTTT. Translation gives CASSGLRDSTEAFF.

The V gene is TRBV10-2, the J gene TRBJ2-1; 13 bases are a match to TRBD2. This CDR3 has 13 residues. Unmatched junction bases numbered 3, after V lost 6 bases and J lost 10 bases. The germline gives CDR1 WSHSY, CDR2 SAAADI. The CDR3 region has the DNA TGCGCCAGCAGAACTAGCGGGGGGGCCGAGCAGTTCTTC. Translating gives CASRTSGGAEQFF.

This rearrangement joins TRBV28 to TRBJ1-5; D possibly corresponds to TRBD1 (5 bases). The V gene lost 7 bases and the J gene lost 5 bases, with 18 bases spanning the gap. The germline CDR1 and CDR2 sequences are MDHEN and SYDVKM. The CDR3 covers 15 residues. The CDR3: CASIPQRGEDQPQHF. CDR3 nucleotide sequence: TGTGCCAGCATCCCCCAGCGGGGGGAAGATCAGCCCCAGCATTTT.

The chain is built from TRBV2 and TRBJ1-1; TRBD1 might be the D (5 bases). The germline gives CDR1 SNHLY, CDR2 FYNNEI. The CDR3 extends over 14 amino acids. Trimming removed 4 bases at V and 1 base at J, with 10 bases between. This CDR3 is CASSGPGGNTEAFF. The DNA of the CDR3 is TGTGCCAGCAGTGGCCCCGGGGGGAACACTGAAGCTTTCTTT. Filled out from reference TRBV2 and TRBJ1-1, the complete variable domain reads EPEVTQTPSHQVTQMGQEVILRCVPISNHLYFYWYRQILGQKVEFLVSFYNNEISEKSEIFDDQFSVERPDGSNFTLKIRSTKLEDSAMYFCASSGPGGNTEAFFGQGTRLTVV.

The chain carries TRBV16 and TRBJ1-1, with D tentatively TRBD1 (5 bases). The germline V gene encodes CDR1 KGHSY and CDR2 FQNENV. V was cut by 2 bases and J by 10 bases, with 20 bases left in between. CDR3 size: 15 residues. The CDR3: CASSQQAGASRGAFF. CDR3 nucleotides: TGTGCCAGCAGCCAACAGGCTGGGGCATCAAGGGGAGCTTTCTTT.

The rearrangement joins TRBV3-1 (or the pseudogene TRBV3-2) to TRBJ2-7; 10 nucleotides line up with TRBD1. The germline V gene encodes CDR1 LGHDT and CDR2 YNNKEL (reference sequence). This CDR3 is built from 15 residues. The trim removed 3 bases at V and 5 bases at J, leaving 7 bases unmatched. CDR3 amino acids: CASSHIGQGDHEQYF. The CDR3 coding sequence is TGTGCCAGCAGCCATATAGGACAGGGGGACCACGAGCAGTACTTC.